This T cell receptor beta chain came from a study of T cell responses to AZD1222 COVID-19 vaccine. The wider study: Pooled together were second doses at about 4 or about 12 weeks.

Germline V gene sequence: CDR1 MNHEY, CDR2 SVGAGI. Trimming cost V 6 bases and J 4 bases, with 8 bases left between them. The CDR3 is 12 amino acids. A word on this clone: Its cognate antigen is unknown.

Only in-frame clones appear in the TCRdb table, and some are missing; sequencing was by immunoSEQ multiplex PCR. The sample consists of approximately 110,000 clones, around 94% of them appearing once. Study-level findings and limits: In a largely white British group with more females than males, clonal diversity was possibly underestimated. Spike was spanned by vaccine-associated CD4 TCRs, which were dominant at 160-218 and 743-854.

The TCR comes from an adult in good health. The rearrangement joins TRBV6-5 to TRBJ2-3, with D unclear. Sequencing was performed on peripheral blood, taken on day 0 of AZD1222 vaccination. Written as DNA, the CDR3 is TGTGCCAGCAGCCCCCCCTCAGATACGCAGTATTTT. This sequence encodes CASSPPSDTQYF.